This TCR beta chain was found in a study of blood T cells in healthy people across ages. Germline-derived CDR1 and CDR2 are DFQATT and SNEGSKA (reference sequence). This CDR3 contains 12 residues. Trimming pared 6 bases from V and 5 bases from J, leaving 11 bases between. Combining a sample-barcoded 5' primer with a J-beta primer mix, a second PCR ran for roughly 7 to 11 cycles. TCRdb ran MiXCR on the 5' RACE reads and lists one entry per CDR3 protein. The table lists fewer than 700,000 distinct CDR3 sequences, around 50% of them singletons. The chain recombines TRBV20-1 with TRBJ2-1, with D possibly being TRBD1 or TRBD2 (6 bases each). The sequence came from a man older than 75 in good health. Material for sequencing was blood. CDR3 protein: CSAGGGHNEQFF. CDR3 DNA sequence: TGCAGTGCAGGGGGAGGCCACAATGAGCAGTTCTTC.